This T cell receptor beta chain is drawn from a study of blood T cell repertoires in COVID-19. Sequencing used immunoSEQ multiplex PCR; TCRdb keeps in-frame clones, though not all of them. The table shows approximately 300,000 clones, with around 90% occurring only once. Germline CDR1 SGHDT, CDR2 YYEEEE. The V gene end was trimmed by 5 bases and the J gene end by 0 bases; junction bases not matched to a gene: 7. There are 15 residues in the CDR3. The clonotype comes from a woman aged 18 to 35 with acute COVID-19. The rearrangement uses TRBV5-6 and TRBJ1-2; 7 positions agree with TRBD1. Sequencing was done on a sample of PBMCs or T cells enriched from blood (not recorded which). CDR3 protein: CASRYRQGANYGYTF. As DNA, the CDR3 is TGTGCCAGCAGGTACCGACAGGGAGCTAACTATGGCTACACCTTC. Full variable domain (rest looked up from reference TRBV5-6 and TRBJ1-2): DAGVTQSPTHLIKTRGQQVTLRCSPKSGHDTVSWYQQALGQGPQFIFQYYEEEERQRGNFPDRFSGHQFPNYSSELNVNALLLGDSALYLCASRYRQGANYGYTFGSGTRLTVV.